Only a few counts were recorded for the clone carrying this TCR beta chain. What it binds is not known. A junction boundary mismatches the germline segment, possibly from a read error. The data stem from a study of OX40 agonist ivuxolimab in advanced cancers. General study results and limits: The antigens recognized by the expanded peripheral T cells, that is their antigen specificity, were not determined. At doses 0.1 to 3.0 mg/kg, CD4+ and CD8+ clones expanded.

Peripheral blood came from all dose cohorts at three timepoints. Assay: immunoSEQ multiplex PCR; the TCRdb copy retains only in-frame clones and omits some. The repertoire holds about 23,000 clones, with roughly 71% as singletons. The CDR3 is made up of 15 amino acids. In germline, CDR1 is SSHAT, CDR2 FNYEAQ (reference sequence). The material sequenced was CD4+ or CD8+ T cells sorted from blood, taken in a trial of the OX40 agonist ivuxolimab. The source of this sequence is an adult with an advanced solid tumor such as melanoma, head and neck, liver or kidney cancer. The chain carries TRBV7-7 and TRBJ2-5; 8 nucleotides line up with TRBD2. The CDR3 nucleotides read TGTGCTAGCAGTCTAAGCGGGAGCTCCCAAGAGACCCAGTACTTC. Its translation: CASSLSGSSQETQYF.